These T cell receptor beta chains were read from a single sample in a study of CD8 T cells in Susac syndrome. One entry per CDR3 protein results from TCRdb running MiXCR on the immunoSEQ multiplex PCR reads. The sample lists roughly 140,000 distinct CDR3 sequences, around 95% occurring once. The material sequenced was CD4+ T cells from PBMCs. These receptors were taken from a human donor with Susac syndrome. The CDR3 runs from the conserved cysteine through the conserved F or W. Each record gives: J gene, clone size, V gene, D gene, CDR3 length, CDR3 DNA, CDR3 protein. The D gene is left open where the match is weak. Rows may omit the clone size; those that give it use once, few, many or a size class.

>TRBJ2-2|.|TRBV14|.|16
TGTGCCAGCAGCAACACGTACCAATCGAACACCGGGGAGCTGTTTTTT
CASSNTYQSNTGELFF
>TRBJ1-4|.|TRBV4-1|.|14
TGCGCCAGCAGCCGACAGTTACCGGGGGAAAAACTGTTTTTT
CASSRQLPGEKLFF
>TRBJ2-5|.|TRBV29-1|TRBD1|15
TGCAGCGTTTACGCCGGGATGGCAGGGGGAGAGACCCAGTACTTC
CSVYAGMAGGETQYF
>TRBJ1-2|.|TRBV6-4|.|11
TGTGCCAGCAGTGACGGGGGTGGCTACACCTTC
CASSDGGGYTF
>TRBJ2-1|.|TRBV20-1|.|12
TGCAGTGCTAGAGGGGGCGGCAATGAGCAGTTCTTC
CSARGGGNEQFF
>TRBJ1-5|.|TRBV18|.|15
TGTGCCAGCTCACCGGAAAGTTATAGCAATCAGCCCCAGCATTTT
CASSPESYSNQPQHF
>TRBJ2-7|.|TRBV14|.|15
TGTGCCAGCAGCCTCGGGTGGCCAGATCCCTACGAGCAGTACTTC
CASSLGWPDPYEQYF
>TRBJ2-3|.|TRBV28|.|12
TGTGCCAGCAGGAGGGGGGAGGTTACGCAGTATTTT
CASRRGEVTQYF
>TRBJ1-2|once|TRBV6-5|TRBD1|15
TGTGCCAGCAGAAGCATGGCCGGGACAGGGTATGGCTACACCTTC
CASRSMAGTGYGYTF
>TRBJ1-1|.|TRBV15|.|13
TGTGCCACCAGCGGTAGGGTTAACACTGAAGCTTTCTTT
CATSGRVNTEAFF
>TRBJ1-2|.|TRBV12-3/TRBV12-4|.|12
TGTGCCAGCAATATTGGGGGGATTGGCTACACCTTC
CASNIGGIGYTF
>TRBJ2-7|.|TRBV20-1|.|13
TGCAGTGCGACCCGGGACGGTACCTACGAGCAGTACTTC
CSATRDGTYEQYF
>TRBJ2-5|.|TRBV6-5|TRBD1|15
TGTGCCAGCAGTTCTCTGGGACAGGCACAAGAGACCCAGTACTTC
CASSSLGQAQETQYF
>TRBJ1-1|.|TRBV6-5|.|18
TGTGCCAGCAGTTACTCAGTGGGACCGGGGACACCGAACACTGAAGCTTTCTTT
CASSYSVGPGTPNTEAFF
>TRBJ2-5|.|TRBV25-1|TRBD2|15
TGTGCCAGCAGTGAAGGGACTAGCGGGGGAGAGACCCAGTACTTC
CASSEGTSGGETQYF
>TRBJ1-2|once|TRBV20-1|TRBD1|14
TGCAGTGCTAACCCTGGACAGGGGGAGGCCGGCTACACCTTC
CSANPGQGEAGYTF
>TRBJ1-1|.|TRBV3-1|.|14
TGTGCCAGCAGCCAACGCCGGGTGAACACTGAAGCTTTCTTT
CASSQRRVNTEAFF
>TRBJ2-1|.|TRBV5-1|.|15
TGCGCCAGCAGGATTCGGGGGTCCTCCTACAATGAGCAGTTCTTC
CASRIRGSSYNEQFF
>TRBJ1-6|.|TRBV7-2|.|17
TGTGCCAGCAGCCCCCCCGCGAAGGGACTTATTGTTTCACCCCTCCACTTT
CASSPPAKGLIVSPLHF
>TRBJ2-7|.|TRBV3-1|TRBD2|13
TGTGCCAGCAGAGCGGGGTCTGGCGGGAAGCAGTACTTC
CASRAGSGGKQYF
>TRBJ2-2|.|TRBV20-1|.|13
TGCAGTGCTAGAGATGGTGGTGCCGGGGAGCTGTTTTTT
CSARDGGAGELFF
>TRBJ1-1|.|TRBV5-1|.|13
TGCGCCAGCAGCCCGGTCTCCGGGGCTGAAGCTTTCTTT
CASSPVSGAEAFF
>TRBJ2-1|.|TRBV5-1|.|11
TGCGCCAGCAGCTTCCAACAGGCCGAGTTCTTC
CASSFQQAEFF
>TRBJ2-7|.|TRBV16|.|12
TGTGCCAGCAGCTGGACAAACTACGAGCAGTACTTC
CASSWTNYEQYF
>TRBJ1-1|.|TRBV29-1|.|12
TGCAGCGTTGGGGGGAAACAGGTTAGAGCTTTCTTT
CSVGGKQVRAFF
>TRBJ2-1|.|TRBV29-1|.|14
TGCAGCGTTATCCGGGTTGCCAACTACAATGAGCAGTTCTTC
CSVIRVANYNEQFF
>TRBJ1-6|.|TRBV5-4|TRBD1|16
TGTGCCAGCAGCCTAAAGGGACAGGACTATAATTCACCCCTCCACTTT
CASSLKGQDYNSPLHF
>TRBJ2-5|.|TRBV18|TRBD1|15
TGTGCCAGCTCAAGCCGACAGGGTGCGACGGAGACCCAGTACTTC
CASSSRQGATETQYF
>TRBJ1-1|.|TRBV20-1|.|14
TGCAGTGCTAGTTCCCAGGGGTCGAACACTGAAGCTTTCTTT
CSASSQGSNTEAFF
>TRBJ2-6|.|TRBV15|.|16
TGTGCCACCAGCAGTGGGGGGCTCTCTGGGGCCAACGTCCTGACTTTC
CATSSGGLSGANVLTF
>TRBJ2-3|.|TRBV20-1|.|15
TGCAGTGCTAGATTCCATCATCAATATACAGATACGCAGTATTTT
CSARFHHQYTDTQYF
>TRBJ2-1|.|TRBV28|.|12
TGTGCCAGCAGTTTTCCGTCTTGGGGAAAGTTCTTC
CASSFPSWGKFF
>TRBJ1-2|.|TRBV4-1|.|15
TGCGCCAGCAGCCAAGATTATAGGAGGAACTATGGCTACACCTTC
CASSQDYRRNYGYTF
>TRBJ2-5|.|TRBV11-2|TRBD2|17
TGTGCCAGCAGCTTAGATCCGGGACTAGCGGGGAAAGAGACCCAGTACTTC
CASSLDPGLAGKETQYF
>TRBJ2-5|.|TRBV9|.|13
TGTGCCAGCAGCGTGAGGCCCCAAGAGACCCAGTACTTC
CASSVRPQETQYF
>TRBJ2-4|.|TRBV4-1|.|13
TGCGCCAGCAGCCAAGGCAGTCCAAACATTCAGTACTTC
CASSQGSPNIQYF
>TRBJ1-2|.|TRBV2|TRBD1|14
TGTGCCAGCAAGGAGACAGGGGGCCATGGTGGCTACACCTTC
CASKETGGHGGYTF
>TRBJ2-4|.|TRBV7-2|.|16
TGTGCCAGCAGCCTCGAGGTCTCTAAAGCCCAAAACATTCAGTACTTC
CASSLEVSKAQNIQYF
>TRBJ2-5|.|TRBV6-6|.|13
TGTGCCAGCAGACCCCCGCAAAAAGAGACCCAGTACTTC
CASRPPQKETQYF
>TRBJ2-1|.|TRBV5-4|TRBD2|14
TGTGCCAGCACGTCCGGACTAGTGTTCCATGAGCAGTTCTTC
CASTSGLVFHEQFF
>TRBJ2-4|.|TRBV11-2|.|12
TGTGCCAGCAGCCGCCCAGCCCAGAGCTCGCACTTC
CASSRPAQSSHF
>TRBJ1-1|once|TRBV20-1|.|14
TGCAGTGCTAGATCCGGGACGGGGGACACTGAAGCTTTCTTT
CSARSGTGDTEAFF
>TRBJ1-5|once|TRBV7-2|.|15
TGTGCCAGCAGCTTAGCGAGGGATCGGACTCAGCCCCAGCATTTT
CASSLARDRTQPQHF
>TRBJ1-1|.|TRBV29-1|.|13
TGCAGCGTTGTCGGGGGGCGACGGACTGAAGCTTTCTTT
CSVVGGRRTEAFF
>TRBJ2-1|.|TRBV11-3|.|17
TGTGCCAGCAGCTTAGGTCTCGCACGGCCGCCTTACAATGAGCAGTTCTTC
CASSLGLARPPYNEQFF
>TRBJ1-1|.|TRBV6-2/TRBV6-3|TRBD1|13
TGTGCCAGCCGTGGGACAGGTCGCACTGAAGCTTTCTTT
CASRGTGRTEAFF
>TRBJ2-3|.|TRBV29-1|.|12
TGCAGCGTTGTCCAACGCACAGATACGCAGTATTTT
CSVVQRTDTQYF
>TRBJ2-7|once|TRBV20-1|TRBD2|14
TGCAGTGCCCCCCTAGCGGGATTCTCCTACGAGCAGTACTTC
CSAPLAGFSYEQYF
>TRBJ2-5|.|TRBV5-1|TRBD2|15
TGCGCCAGCACCCCGGGGGGGGACTTACAAGAGACCCAGTACTTC
CASTPGGDLQETQYF
>TRBJ1-5|.|TRBV19|TRBD1|17
TGTGCCACCCAGGGACAGGGATCAGGGAATGTGGGTCAGCCCCAGCATTTT
CATQGQGSGNVGQPQHF
>TRBJ2-1|.|TRBV12-3/TRBV12-4|TRBD2|16
TGTGCCAGCAGCCGACTAGCGGGGGGCCTCTACAATGAGCAGTTCTTC
CASSRLAGGLYNEQFF
>TRBJ2-5|.|TRBV6-5|TRBD2|15
TGTGCCAGCAGTGGGGTAGCGGGGCCGCAAGAGACCCAGTACTTC
CASSGVAGPQETQYF
>TRBJ1-5|.|TRBV27|.|14
TGTGCCAGCAGTTTGGGCAGGTTCCATCAGCCCCAGCATTTT
CASSLGRFHQPQHF
>TRBJ1-6|.|TRBV7-2|.|16
TGTGCCAGCAGCTTTTCGATGGGTACGGCTGGTTCACCCCTCCACTTT
CASSFSMGTAGSPLHF
>TRBJ1-6|.|TRBV15|TRBD1|17
TGTGCCACCAGCATTGGGACAGGGGGCGCGAGGAATTCACCCCTCCACTTT
CATSIGTGGARNSPLHF